The present T cell receptor beta chain was sequenced within a study of shared clonotypes between healthy human individuals. Whole-study results and caveats: Some clonotypes were shared by all four sorted-subset donors, while others were not shared. The non-shared ones had lower generation probabilities than the shared ones.

Of note for this clone: Its antigen remains unidentified.

Each cell subset's genomic DNA was divided evenly among several immunoSEQ plates. Clones were sequenced by immunoSEQ multiplex PCR, and TCRdb holds only the in-frame ones, with some missing. The table shows 1 million to 1.2 million clones, with approximately 80% occurring only once. Sequencing used memory CD4+ T cells from PBMCs. Subset reported: CD45RA-negative fraction. The receptor's source is a man aged 18 to 30 in good health. Some clones in this sample may be carry-over from other donors' samples.

CDR3 coding DNA: TGTGCCAGCAGCCCGAGAGATCTGGGCCGAAACACCATATATTTT. Residues: CASSPRDLGRNTIYF. This chain connects TRBV7-2 to TRBJ1-3; no clear D. The germline gives CDR1 SGHTA, CDR2 FQGNSA. The CDR3 consists of 15 residues. V lost 5 bases and J lost 5, with 16 bases in between. Full variable domain (outside the CDR3, taken from reference TRBV7-2 and TRBJ1-3): GAGVSQSPSNKVTEKGKDVELRCDPISGHTALYWYRQSLGQGLEFLIYFQGNSAPDKSGLPSDRFSAERTGGSVSTLTIQRTQQEDSAVYLCASSPRDLGRNTIYFGEGSWLTVV.